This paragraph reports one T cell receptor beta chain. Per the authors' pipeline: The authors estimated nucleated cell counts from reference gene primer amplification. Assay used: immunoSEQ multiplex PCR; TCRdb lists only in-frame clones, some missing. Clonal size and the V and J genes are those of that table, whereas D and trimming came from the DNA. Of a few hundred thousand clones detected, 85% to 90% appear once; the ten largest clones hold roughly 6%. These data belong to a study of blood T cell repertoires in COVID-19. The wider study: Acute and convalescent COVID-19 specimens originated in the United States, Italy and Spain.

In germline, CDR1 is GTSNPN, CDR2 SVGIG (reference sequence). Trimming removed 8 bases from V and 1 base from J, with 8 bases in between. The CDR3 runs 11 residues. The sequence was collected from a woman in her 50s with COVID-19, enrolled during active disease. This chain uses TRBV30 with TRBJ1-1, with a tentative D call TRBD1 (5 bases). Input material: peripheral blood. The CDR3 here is CAGHRNTEAFF. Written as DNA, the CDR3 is TGTGCCGGACACAGGAACACTGAAGCTTTCTTT.